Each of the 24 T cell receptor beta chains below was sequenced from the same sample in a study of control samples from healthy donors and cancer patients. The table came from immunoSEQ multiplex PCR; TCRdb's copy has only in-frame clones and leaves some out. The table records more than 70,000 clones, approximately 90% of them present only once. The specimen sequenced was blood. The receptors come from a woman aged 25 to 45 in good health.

CDR3 nucleotide sequence: TGCGCCAGCAGCCGAGGACAGTCTAACTATGGCTACACCTTC. Encoded protein: CASSRGQSNYGYTF. The genes are TRBV5-1 and TRBJ1-2, with D perhaps matching TRBD1 (6 bases). This CDR3 region has 14 residues. CDR1 SGHRS and CDR2 YFSETQ come from the germline V gene. Trimming removed 4 bases from V and 0 bases from J, with 10 bases in between.

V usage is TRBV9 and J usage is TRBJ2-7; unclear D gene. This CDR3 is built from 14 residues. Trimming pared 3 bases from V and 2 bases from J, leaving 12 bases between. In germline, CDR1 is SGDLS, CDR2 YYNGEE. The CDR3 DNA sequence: TGTGCCAGCAGCGATTCCCTCCGAACCTACGAGCAGTACTTC. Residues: CASSDSLRTYEQYF.

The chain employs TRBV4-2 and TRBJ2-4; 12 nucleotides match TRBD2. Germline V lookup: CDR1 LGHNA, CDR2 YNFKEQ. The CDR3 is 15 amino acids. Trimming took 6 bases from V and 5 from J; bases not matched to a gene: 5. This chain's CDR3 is CASSRTSGEENIQYF. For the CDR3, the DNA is TGTGCCAGCAGTAGGACTAGCGGGGAAGAAAACATTCAGTACTTC.

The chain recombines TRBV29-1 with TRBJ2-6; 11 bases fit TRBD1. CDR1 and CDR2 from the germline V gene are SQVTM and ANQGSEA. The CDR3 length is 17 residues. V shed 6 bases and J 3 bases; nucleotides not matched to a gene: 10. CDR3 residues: CSVSGTGGFYGANVLTF. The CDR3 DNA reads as TGCAGCGTCTCCGGGACAGGGGGATTCTATGGGGCCAACGTCCTGACTTTC.

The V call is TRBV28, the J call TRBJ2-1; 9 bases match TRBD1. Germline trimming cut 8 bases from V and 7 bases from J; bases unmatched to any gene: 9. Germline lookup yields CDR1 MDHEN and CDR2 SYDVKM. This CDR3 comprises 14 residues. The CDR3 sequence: CASFAGTGTNEQFF. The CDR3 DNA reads TGTGCCAGCTTTGCCGGGACAGGGACTAATGAGCAGTTCTTC.

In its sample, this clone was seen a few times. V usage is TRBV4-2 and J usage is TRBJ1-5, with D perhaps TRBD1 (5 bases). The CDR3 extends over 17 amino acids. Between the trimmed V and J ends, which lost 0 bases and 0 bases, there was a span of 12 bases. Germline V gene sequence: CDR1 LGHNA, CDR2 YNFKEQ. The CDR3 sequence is CASSQEGTTYSNQPQHF. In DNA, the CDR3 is TGTGCCAGCAGCCAAGAGGGGACGACTTATAGCAATCAGCCCCAGCATTTT.

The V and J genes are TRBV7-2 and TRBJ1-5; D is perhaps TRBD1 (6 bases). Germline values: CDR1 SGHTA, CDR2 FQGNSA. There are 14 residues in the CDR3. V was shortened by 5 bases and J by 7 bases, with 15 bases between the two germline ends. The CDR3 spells CASSRPGAEQPQHF. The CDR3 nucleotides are TGTGCCAGCAGCCGCCCAGGGGCGGAGCAGCCCCAGCATTTT.

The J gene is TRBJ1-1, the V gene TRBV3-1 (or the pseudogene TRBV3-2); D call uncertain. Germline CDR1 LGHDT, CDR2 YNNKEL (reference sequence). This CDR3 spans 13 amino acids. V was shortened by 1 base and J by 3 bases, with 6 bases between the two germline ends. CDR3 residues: CASSQVRDTEAFF. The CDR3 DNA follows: TGTGCCAGCAGCCAAGTCCGGGACACTGAAGCTTTCTTT.

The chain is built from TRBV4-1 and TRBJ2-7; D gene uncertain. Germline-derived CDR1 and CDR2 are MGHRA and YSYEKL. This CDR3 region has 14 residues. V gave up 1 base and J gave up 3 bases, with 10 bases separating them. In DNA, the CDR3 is TGCGCCAGCAGCCAAGTTCAAAACTTCTACGAGCAGTACTTC. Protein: CASSQVQNFYEQYF.

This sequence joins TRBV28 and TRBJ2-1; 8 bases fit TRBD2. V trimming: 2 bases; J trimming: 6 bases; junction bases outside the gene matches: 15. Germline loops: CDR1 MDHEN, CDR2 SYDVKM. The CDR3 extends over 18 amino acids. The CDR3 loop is CASSLAVVQREFFNEQFF. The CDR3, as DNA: TGTGCCAGCAGTTTAGCGGTCGTACAGCGGGAGTTCTTCAATGAGCAGTTCTTC.

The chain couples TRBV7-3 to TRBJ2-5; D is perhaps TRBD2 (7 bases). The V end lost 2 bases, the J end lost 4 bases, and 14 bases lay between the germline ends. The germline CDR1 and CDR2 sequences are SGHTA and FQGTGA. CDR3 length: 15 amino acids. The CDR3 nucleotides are TGTGCCAGCAGCTTAGGAGGGGGGGCTTCAGAGACCCAGTACTTC. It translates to CASSLGGGASETQYF.

CDR3: CASSQGGRARSGANVLTF. Written as DNA, the CDR3 is TGTGCCAGCAGCCAAGGGGGCAGGGCCCGCTCTGGGGCCAACGTCCTGACTTTC. The chain employs TRBV14 and TRBJ2-6, with a possible D match to TRBD1 (5 bases). This CDR3 has 18 residues. V gave up 1 base and J gave up 0 bases, with 13 bases separating them. Germline-derived CDR1 and CDR2 are SGHDN and FVKESK.

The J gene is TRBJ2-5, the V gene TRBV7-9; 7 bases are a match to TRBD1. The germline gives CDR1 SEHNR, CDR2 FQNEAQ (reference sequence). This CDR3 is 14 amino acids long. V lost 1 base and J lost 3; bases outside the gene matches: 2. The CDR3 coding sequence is TGTGCCAGCAGCTTAGTACAGGGGAAAGAGACCCAGTACTTC. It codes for CASSLVQGKETQYF.

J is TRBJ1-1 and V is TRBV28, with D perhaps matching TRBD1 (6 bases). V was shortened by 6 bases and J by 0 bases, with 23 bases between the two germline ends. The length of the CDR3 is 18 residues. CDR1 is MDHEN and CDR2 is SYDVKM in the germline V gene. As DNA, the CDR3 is TGTGCCAGCAGCCCCCGGCTGGGGGCGCGTCGGGTGAACACTGAAGCTTTCTTT. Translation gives CASSPRLGARRVNTEAFF.

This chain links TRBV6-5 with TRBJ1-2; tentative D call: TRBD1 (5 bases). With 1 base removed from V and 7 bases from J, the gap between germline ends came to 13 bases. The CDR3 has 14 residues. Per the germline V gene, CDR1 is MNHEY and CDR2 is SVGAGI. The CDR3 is CASSYLGTEAGYTF. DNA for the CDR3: TGTGCCAGCAGTTACTTGGGGACGGAGGCTGGCTACACCTTC.

The CDR3 DNA reads TGTGCCAGCAGCCCCGGGACTAGCGGGAAGGGATACATTCAGTACTTC. Protein product: CASSPGTSGKGYIQYF. J is TRBJ2-4 and V is TRBV5-8, with TRBD2 matching 13 bases. The CDR3 is 16 residues long. The V and J ends lost 4 bases and 8 bases, in that order; junction bases with no gene match: 9. Germline CDR1 reads SGHTS; CDR2 reads YDEGEE.

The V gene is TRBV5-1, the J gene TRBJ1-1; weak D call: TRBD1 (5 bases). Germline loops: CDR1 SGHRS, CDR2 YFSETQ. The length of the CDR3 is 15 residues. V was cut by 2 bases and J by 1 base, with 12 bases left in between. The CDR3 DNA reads TGCGCCAGCAGCTTATTGGCAGGGCGGAACACTGAAGCTTTCTTT. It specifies CASSLLAGRNTEAFF.

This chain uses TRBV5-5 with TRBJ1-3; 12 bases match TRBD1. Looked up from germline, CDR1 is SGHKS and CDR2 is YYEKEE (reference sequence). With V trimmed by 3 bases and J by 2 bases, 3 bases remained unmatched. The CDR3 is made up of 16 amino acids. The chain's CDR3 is CASSWDRGRPGNTIYF. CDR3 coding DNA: TGTGCCAGCAGCTGGGACAGGGGGCGCCCTGGAAACACCATATATTTT.

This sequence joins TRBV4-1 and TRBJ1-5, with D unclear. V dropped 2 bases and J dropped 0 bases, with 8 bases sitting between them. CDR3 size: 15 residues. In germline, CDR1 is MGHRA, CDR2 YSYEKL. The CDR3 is CASSQWIDSNQPQHF. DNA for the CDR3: TGCGCCAGCAGCCAATGGATAGATAGCAATCAGCCCCAGCATTTT.

The CDR3: CASSPTGTRTEAFF. CDR3 sequence (DNA): TGTGCCAGCAGTCCTACCGGGACTCGAACTGAAGCTTTCTTT. This chain links TRBV27 with TRBJ1-1; tentative D call: TRBD1 (5 bases). The CDR3 sequence is 14 residues long. CDR1 MNHEY and CDR2 SMNVEV come from the germline V gene (reference sequence). Trimming removed 5 bases from V and 5 bases from J, with 15 bases in between.

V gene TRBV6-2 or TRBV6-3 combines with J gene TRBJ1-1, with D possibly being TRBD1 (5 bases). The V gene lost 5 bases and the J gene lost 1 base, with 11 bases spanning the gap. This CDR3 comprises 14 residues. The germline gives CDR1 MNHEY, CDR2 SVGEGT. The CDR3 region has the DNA TGTGCCAGCAGTGTGTCAGGGCCGAACACTGAAGCTTTCTTT. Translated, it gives CASSVSGPNTEAFF.

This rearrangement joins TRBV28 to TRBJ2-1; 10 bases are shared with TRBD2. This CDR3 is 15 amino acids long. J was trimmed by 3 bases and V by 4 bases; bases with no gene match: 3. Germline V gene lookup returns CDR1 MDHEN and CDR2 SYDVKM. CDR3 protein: CASSSSSGGYNEQFF. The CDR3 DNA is TGTGCCAGCAGTTCTTCTAGCGGGGGCTACAATGAGCAGTTCTTC. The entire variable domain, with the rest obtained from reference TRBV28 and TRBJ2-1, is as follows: DVKVTQSSRYLVKRTGEKVFLECVQDMDHENMFWYRQDPGLGLRLIYFSYDVKMKEKGDIPEGYSVSREKKERFSLILESASTNQTSMYLCASSSSSGGYNEQFFGPGTRLTVL.

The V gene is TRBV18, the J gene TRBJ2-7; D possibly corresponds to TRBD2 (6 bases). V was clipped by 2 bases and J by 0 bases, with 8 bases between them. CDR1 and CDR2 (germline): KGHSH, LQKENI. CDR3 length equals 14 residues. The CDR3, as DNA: TGTGCCAGCTCACCAACTAGCCCCTCCTACGAGCAGTACTTC. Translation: CASSPTSPSYEQYF. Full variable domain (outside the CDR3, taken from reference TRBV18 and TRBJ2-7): NAGVMQNPRHLVRRRGQEARLRCSPMKGHSHVYWYRQLPEEGLKFMVYLQKENIIDESGMPKERFSAEFPKEGPSILRIQQVVRGDSAAYFCASSPTSPSYEQYFGPGTRLTVT.

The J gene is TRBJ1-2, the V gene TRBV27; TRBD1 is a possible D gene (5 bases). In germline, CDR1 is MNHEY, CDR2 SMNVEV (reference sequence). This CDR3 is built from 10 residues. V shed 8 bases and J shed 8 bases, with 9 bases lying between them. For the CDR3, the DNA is TGTGCCAGCCCAGGGAAGGGCTACACCTTC. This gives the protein CASPGKGYTF.